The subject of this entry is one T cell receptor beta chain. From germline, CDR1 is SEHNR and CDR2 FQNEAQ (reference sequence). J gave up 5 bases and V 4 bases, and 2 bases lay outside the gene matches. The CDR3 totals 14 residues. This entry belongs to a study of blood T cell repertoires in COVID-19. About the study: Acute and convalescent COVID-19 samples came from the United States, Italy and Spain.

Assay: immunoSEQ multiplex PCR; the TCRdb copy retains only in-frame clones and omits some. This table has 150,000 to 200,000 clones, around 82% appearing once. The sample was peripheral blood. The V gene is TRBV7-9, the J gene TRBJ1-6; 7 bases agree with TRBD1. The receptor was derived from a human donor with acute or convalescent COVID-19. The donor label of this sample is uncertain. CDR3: CASSYRGDNSPLHF. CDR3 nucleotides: TGTGCCAGCAGCTACAGGGGCGATAATTCACCCCTCCACTTT.